The 21 T cell receptor beta chains below come from one sample, sequenced in a study of blood T cell repertoires in COVID-19. TCRdb's copy holds only in-frame clones and misses some; the assay was immunoSEQ multiplex PCR. The repertoire holds 15,000 to 20,000 clones, 70% to 90% seen once, with approximately 50% in the top ten. Sequencing used peripheral blood. The receptors stem from a human donor in a cohort sampled during active COVID-19.

The gene calls are TRBV19 and TRBJ2-5, with no clear D. Germline CDR1 LNHDA, CDR2 SQIVND (reference sequence). Trimming cost V 4 bases and J 4 bases, with 7 bases left between them. The CDR3 extends over 12 amino acids. In nucleotides, the CDR3 is TGTGCCAGTAGTACCCCCCTAGAGACCCAGTACTTC. It specifies CASSTPLETQYF.

V is TRBV5-6 and J is TRBJ1-2; D not resolved. Trimming took off 1 base at V and 10 bases at J, with 14 bases between the two ends. The CDR3 spans 13 residues. Germline lookup yields CDR1 SGHDT and CDR2 YYEEEE. Here the CDR3 DNA reads TGTGCCAGCAGCTTGTACAGCTCCTTGGACTACACCTTC. This translates into CASSLYSSLDYTF.

This chain uses TRBV6-5 with TRBJ1-2; 9 nucleotides match TRBD1. This CDR3 spans 15 amino acids. Germline V gives CDR1 MNHEY, CDR2 SVGAGI. V was clipped by 4 bases and J by 3 bases; unmatched bases: 6. CDR3 nucleotides: TGTGCCAGCAGTTCTACAGGGGGCCGATACTATGGCTACACCTTC. Its translation is CASSSTGGRYYGYTF.

V and J are TRBV4-2 and TRBJ2-2; TRBD2 matches 7 bases. Losses at the gene ends were 0 bases for V and 4 bases for J; bases not matched to a gene: 2. The CDR3 is 15 residues long. Germline CDR1 is LGHNA and CDR2 is YNFKEQ. The CDR3 sequence is CASSQEGGGTGELFF. The CDR3 nucleotides read TGTGCCAGCAGCCAAGAGGGCGGGGGCACCGGGGAGCTGTTTTTT.

The chain joins TRBV7-8 to TRBJ1-1; D is unclear. CDR1 is SGHVS and CDR2 is FQNEAQ in the germline V gene. The length of the CDR3 is 14 residues. The V gene lost 10 bases and the J gene lost 2 bases, with 17 bases spanning the gap. The CDR3 loop reads CATSPHRENTEAFF. The CDR3 DNA follows: TGTGCCACAAGCCCCCACCGGGAAAACACTGAAGCTTTCTTT.

The chain employs TRBV12-3 or TRBV12-4 and TRBJ2-5; possibly TRBD2 for D (5 bases). The length of the CDR3 is 11 residues. With 8 bases removed from V and 5 bases from J, the gap between germline ends came to 9 bases. The CDR3 DNA reads TGTGCCAGCTCCAGAGGGGAGACCCAGTACTTC. It yields the protein CASSRGETQYF.

V gene TRBV5-1 combines with J gene TRBJ2-1; TRBD2 matches at 15 bases. CDR3 length: 15 amino acids. V shed 4 bases and J 9 bases; nucleotides not matched to a gene: 5. Looked up from germline, CDR1 is SGHRS and CDR2 is YFSETQ. The CDR3: CASSLGLAGGSEQFF. CDR3 nucleotides: TGCGCCAGCAGCCTCGGACTAGCGGGGGGGAGTGAGCAGTTCTTC.

V usage is TRBV5-1 and J usage is TRBJ2-7, with a weak D call TRBD2 (6 bases). V lost 0 bases and J 9 bases, leaving 16 bases between the germline ends. The CDR3 totals 14 residues. Germline V CDR1 and CDR2: SGHRS, YFSETQ. This CDR3 reads CASSLGGGMDAQYF. As DNA, the CDR3 is TGCGCCAGCAGCTTGGGGGGCGGGATGGACGCGCAGTACTTC.

The chain carries TRBV19 and TRBJ2-2; D is ambiguous. Germline V lookup: CDR1 LNHDA, CDR2 SQIVND (reference sequence). The V and J ends lost 0 bases and 6 bases respectively, with 14 bases between them. CDR3 length equals 16 residues. As DNA, the CDR3 is TGTGCCAGTAGTATAGAGTCCTCCAGTCACCCCGGGGAGCTGTTTTTT. It encodes CASSIESSSHPGELFF.

V usage is TRBV5-1 and J usage is TRBJ2-2, with 9 bases aligning to TRBD2. Germline CDR1 and CDR2: SGHRS and YFSETQ. V lost 4 bases and J lost 4; bases outside the gene matches: 5. CDR3 length: 15 residues. The CDR3 sequence is CASSRSGGLTGELFF. CDR3 sequence (DNA): TGCGCCAGCAGCCGTAGCGGGGGCCTCACCGGGGAGCTGTTTTTT.

CDR3 bases: TGTGCCAGCAGCGTAGCCCCTGCAGGCGCAGATACGCAGTATTTT. Protein: CASSVAPAGADTQYF. The genes are TRBV9 and TRBJ2-3; D uncertain. Trimming left V 0 bases short and J 4 bases short, with 12 bases between. Germline V gene lookup returns CDR1 SGDLS and CDR2 YYNGEE. The CDR3 spans 15 residues.

This chain connects TRBV25-1 to TRBJ1-1, with D unclear. Per germline, CDR1 MGHDK and CDR2 SYGVNS. V shed 0 bases and J shed 1 base, with 9 bases lying between them. The CDR3 is 15 residues long. In DNA, the CDR3 is TGTGCCAGCAGTGAATATGGCAGTAAGAACACTGAAGCTTTCTTT. This encodes CASSEYGSKNTEAFF.

The CDR3 nucleotides are TGTGCCAGCAGCTTGTCGGGACAGTCCAATCAGCCCCAGCATTTT. Its protein product is CASSLSGQSNQPQHF. V is TRBV5-5 and J is TRBJ1-5, with 7 bases fitting TRBD1. Trimming took 1 base from V and 3 from J; bases not matched to a gene: 4. The CDR3 sequence is 15 residues long. Germline assignment: CDR1 SGHKS and CDR2 YYEKEE (reference sequence). Complete variable domain (other parts from reference TRBV5-5 and TRBJ1-5): DAGVTQSPTHLIKTRGQQVTLRCSPISGHKSVSWYQQVLGQGPQFIFQYYEKEERGRGNFPDRFSARQFPNYSSELNVNALLLGDSALYLCASSLSGQSNQPQHFGDGTRLSIL.

This clone was seen a single time. The CDR3 sequence: CASSPLAGAWGDTQYF. DNA for the CDR3: TGTGCCAGCAGCCCACTAGCGGGGGCCTGGGGAGATACGCAGTATTTT. This chain connects TRBV7-2 to TRBJ2-3; 11 bases fit TRBD2. With V trimmed by 5 bases and J by 5 bases, 9 bases remained unmatched. The CDR3 loop spans 16 amino acids. Looked up from germline, CDR1 is SGHTA and CDR2 is FQGNSA.

The chain recombines TRBV7-8 with TRBJ2-7, with D perhaps TRBD2 (6 bases). V lost 5 bases and J 6 bases, leaving 20 bases between the germline ends. The CDR3 totals 15 residues. Germline CDR1 SGHVS, CDR2 FQNEAQ. The CDR3 DNA is TGTGCCAGCAGCGCTACCGGAGGGACGCTAGGCGAGCAGTACTTC. This codes for CASSATGGTLGEQYF.

Here the CDR3 DNA reads TGTGCCAGCAGCCACGACAGAAGGGTGGAGCAGTACTTC. This sequence encodes CASSHDRRVEQYF. The chain joins TRBV5-5 to TRBJ2-7; perhaps TRBD1 as D (5 bases). The CDR3 is made up of 13 amino acids. V lost 4 bases to trimming and J lost 7 bases, with 15 bases between them. Germline V lookup: CDR1 SGHKS, CDR2 YYEKEE (reference sequence).

The chain links TRBV20-1 to TRBJ1-2; a weak D match, TRBD1 (6 bases). Between the trimmed V and J ends, which lost 3 bases and 6 bases, there was a span of 20 bases. Germline V lookup: CDR1 DFQATT, CDR2 SNEGSKA (reference sequence). This CDR3 has 15 residues. CDR3 nucleotides: TGCAGTGCTAGTCCCCAACAGGGAATTTGGGATGGCTACACCTTC. Protein: CSASPQQGIWDGYTF.

The rearrangement joins TRBV7-9 to TRBJ2-7, with 10 bases that match TRBD2. CDR1 is SEHNR, CDR2 FQNEAQ, per germline (reference sequence). The CDR3 spans 14 residues. V dropped 5 bases and J dropped 1; count of bases not matched to a gene: 2. The CDR3 protein is CASSQTSGSYEQYF. For the CDR3, the DNA is TGTGCCAGCAGCCAGACTAGCGGGTCCTACGAGCAGTACTTC.

CDR3: CSVTGPSENEQYF. In nucleotides, the CDR3 is TGCAGCGTTACAGGACCCTCGGAAAACGAGCAGTACTTC. The V call is TRBV29-1, the J call TRBJ2-7; tentative D call: TRBD1 (5 bases). Germline CDR1 and CDR2: SQVTM and ANQGSEA. CDR3 length: 13 amino acids. V lost 5 bases and J lost 5, with 16 bases in between.

The chain uses TRBV10-1 and TRBJ2-3, with D possibly matching TRBD2 (5 bases). V was trimmed by 0 bases and J by 6 bases, leaving 13 bases between them. The CDR3 consists of 15 residues. In germline, CDR1 is WNHNN, CDR2 SYGVQD (reference sequence). CDR3 in amino acids: CASSESGVKEDTQYF. The CDR3 nucleotides read TGCGCCAGCAGTGAGTCCGGGGTAAAGGAGGATACGCAGTATTTT.

The V call is TRBV10-3, the J call TRBJ1-4; maybe TRBD1 (5 bases). Trimming stripped 6 bases from V and 2 bases from J, with 10 bases between. Germline V gives CDR1 ENHRY, CDR2 SYGVKD. The CDR3 has 14 amino acids. The CDR3 sequence: CAIRQGDTNEKLFF. The CDR3 DNA sequence: TGTGCCATCAGGCAGGGTGATACTAATGAAAAACTGTTTTTT.